This entry lists 29 T cell receptor beta chains sequenced from one sample in a study of cytomegalovirus exposure and HLA in healthy donors. The primer mix had 60 Vbeta and 13 Jbeta primers. Here immunoSEQ multiplex PCR was the method, and the copy in TCRdb shows in-frame clones only, minus some. The top ten clones hold less than 3% of a sample with about 200,000 clones, around 73% of them seen once. Sequencing used PBMCs. Receptors were obtained from a woman under 40 in good health and CMV-seronegative.

The DNA of the CDR3 is TGTGCCAGCGGTTCACCAGGCCGTGAAGCTTTCTTT. Protein sequence: CASGSPGREAFF. V usage is TRBV2 and J usage is TRBJ1-1; no reliable D call. The CDR3 runs to 12 residues. V gave up 8 bases and J gave up 7 bases, with 14 bases separating them. The germline gives CDR1 SNHLY, CDR2 FYNNEI.

This chain connects TRBV5-4 to TRBJ2-7, with 7 bases fitting TRBD2. CDR1 and CDR2 from the germline V gene are SGHNT and YYREEE (reference sequence). The CDR3 sequence is 14 residues long. Trimming cost V 5 bases and J 4 bases; bases outside gene matches: 9. CDR3 region: CASRAQRDEYEQYF. CDR3 sequence (DNA): TGTGCCAGCAGGGCACAGCGGGATGAATACGAGCAGTACTTC.

This chain connects TRBV7-2 to TRBJ1-6, with a weak D call TRBD1 (6 bases). The length of the CDR3 is 17 residues. V was trimmed by 2 bases and J by 6 bases, leaving 17 bases between them. The V gene's germline CDR1 is SGHTA and CDR2 FQGNSA. CDR3 sequence reads: CASSLRLTGWLNSPLHF. DNA of the CDR3: TGTGCCAGCAGCTTACGGTTAACAGGGTGGCTTAATTCACCCCTCCACTTT.

The rearrangement links TRBV6-1 to TRBJ2-5, with D hard to call. V dropped 6 bases and J dropped 5 bases, with 16 bases sitting between them. This CDR3 region has 14 residues. Germline CDR1 and CDR2: MNHNS and SASEGT. CDR3 sequence: CASRARDTGETQYF. As DNA, the CDR3 is TGTGCCAGCAGAGCCAGAGATACCGGGGAGACCCAGTACTTC.

The chain carries TRBV5-1 and TRBJ2-7; TRBD2 might be the D (6 bases). V was trimmed by 4 bases and J by 4 bases, leaving 18 bases between them. The CDR3 spans 15 residues. CDR1 and CDR2 (germline): SGHRS, YFSETQ. The CDR3 sequence is CASSRDVAGLYEQYF. The CDR3 DNA reads TGCGCCAGCAGCAGGGATGTGGCGGGGCTTTACGAGCAGTACTTC.

The chain couples TRBV11-2 to TRBJ1-3, with D possibly TRBD1 on 6 matching bases. The CDR3 has 17 amino acids. With 5 bases removed from V and 2 bases from J, the gap between germline ends came to 19 bases. Germline assignment: CDR1 SGHAT and CDR2 FQNNGV. The CDR3 DNA reads as TGTGCCAGCAGCCAGGGGTCCCACAACAGGGCTGGAAACACCATATATTTT. Its translation: CASSQGSHNRAGNTIYF. Full variable domain (rest looked up from reference TRBV11-2 and TRBJ1-3): EAGVAQSPRYKIIEKRQSVAFWCNPISGHATLYWYQQILGQGPKLLIQFQNNGVVDDSQLPKDRFSAERLKGVDSTLKIQPAKLEDSAVYLCASSQGSHNRAGNTIYFGEGSWLTVV.

This clone was seen a single time. CDR3 loop: CAWGSTVGIHYEQYF. The CDR3 region has the DNA TGTGCCTGGGGCTCGACAGTGGGAATACACTACGAGCAGTACTTC. V usage is TRBV30 and J usage is TRBJ2-7, with D possibly TRBD1 on 5 matching bases. The germline V gene encodes CDR1 GTSNPN and CDR2 SVGIG (reference sequence). Trimming cost V 5 bases and J 3 bases, with 20 bases left between them. The CDR3 covers 15 residues.

J is TRBJ1-1 and V is TRBV28; D remains ambiguous. The CDR3 spans 13 residues. The germline V gene has CDR1 MDHEN and CDR2 SYDVKM. V lost 2 bases, J lost 1 base, and 5 bases lay in between. In DNA form, the CDR3 reads TGTGCCAGCAGTTTAAGCTGGAACACTGAAGCTTTCTTT. Amino acid sequence: CASSLSWNTEAFF.

The rearrangement links TRBV7-9 to TRBJ2-1; 10 bases map to TRBD1. Unmatched junction bases numbered 4, after V lost 5 bases and J lost 3 bases. The germline CDR1 and CDR2 sequences are SEHNR and FQNEAQ (reference sequence). This CDR3 is built from 15 residues. Written as DNA, the CDR3 is TGTGCCAGCAGCGTTGGACAGGGGGGCTACAATGAGCAGTTCTTC. Encoded protein: CASSVGQGGYNEQFF.

This chain joins TRBV2 and TRBJ2-7; TRBD1 matches 9 bases. The V segment lost 8 bases and the J segment 5 bases; nucleotides outside the gene matches: 4. The V gene's germline CDR1 is SNHLY and CDR2 FYNNEI. The CDR3 covers 12 residues. Written as DNA, the CDR3 is TGTGCCAGCGAACAGGGGGCCAACGAGCAGTACTTC. This gives the protein CASEQGANEQYF.

J is TRBJ2-7 and V is TRBV7-9; 9 bases are a match to TRBD2. Germline V gene lookup returns CDR1 SEHNR and CDR2 FQNEAQ (reference sequence). The ends lost 9 bases at V and 2 bases at J; junction bases unmatched: 8. This CDR3 is built from 14 residues. CDR3 in DNA: TGTGCCAGTAGGGCGGGACTAGCACCCTACGAGCAGTACTTC. Protein: CASRAGLAPYEQYF.

The rearrangement uses TRBV6-1 and TRBJ1-2, with D possibly TRBD1 on 6 matching bases. Trimming removed 8 bases from V and 5 bases from J, with 9 bases in between. The CDR3 covers 11 residues. Per germline, CDR1 MNHNS and CDR2 SASEGT. This chain's CDR3 is CASYRGYGYTF. The CDR3 DNA is TGTGCCAGCTATAGGGGGTATGGCTACACCTTC.

The chain has TRBV9 and TRBJ2-1, with D tentatively TRBD2 (6 bases). V was clipped by 1 base and J by 4 bases, with 12 bases between them. CDR1 is SGDLS and CDR2 is YYNGEE in the germline V gene. The CDR3 loop spans 15 amino acids. This CDR3 is CASSVITSRYNEQFF. CDR3 in DNA: TGTGCCAGCAGCGTAATAACTAGCCGGTACAATGAGCAGTTCTTC.

This clone was seen more than once but under ten times. The chain uses TRBV6-5 and TRBJ1-3; D call uncertain. This CDR3 comprises 13 residues. V lost 9 bases and J 0 bases, leaving 9 bases between the germline ends. Germline assignment: CDR1 MNHEY and CDR2 SVGAGI. The DNA for the CDR3 is TGTGCCAGTTCAGAAGACTCTGGAAACACCATATATTTT. The encoded protein is CASSEDSGNTIYF.

The chain carries TRBV5-1 and TRBJ2-1, with TRBD2 identical over 11 bases. The J segment lost 4 bases and the V segment lost 4 bases, leaving 7 bases of the junction unmatched. This CDR3 is 16 amino acids long. Germline CDR1 SGHRS, CDR2 YFSETQ. The CDR3 nucleotides read TGCGCCAGCAGCCCAAGACTAGCGGGAAGTTACAATGAGCAGTTCTTC. Protein product: CASSPRLAGSYNEQFF.

The chain joins TRBV12-5 to TRBJ2-5; 8 nucleotides line up with TRBD1. Germline trimming cut 4 bases from V and 5 bases from J; bases unmatched to any gene: 3. This CDR3 region has 13 residues. Germline V gene lookup returns CDR1 LGHNT and CDR2 FRNRAP. The DNA of the CDR3 is TGTGCTAGTGGTTCAGGGGGCTGGGAGACCCAGTACTTC. It specifies CASGSGGWETQYF.

The chain couples TRBV6-5 to TRBJ2-1; 7 bases are a match to TRBD2. Trimming cost V 4 bases and J 10 bases; bases outside gene matches: 7. Germline CDR1 is MNHEY and CDR2 is SVGAGI. This CDR3 contains 13 residues. The CDR3 DNA reads as TGTGCCAGCAGTTTCCTAGCGGAAGCGGAGCAGTTCTTC. Its protein product is CASSFLAEAEQFF.

This chain uses TRBV19 with TRBJ1-5; no definite D call. CDR1 and CDR2 from the germline V gene are LNHDA and SQIVND (reference sequence). The CDR3 has 14 residues. V was clipped by 7 bases and J by 0 bases, with 10 bases between them. The CDR3 region is CASTPKYSNQPQHF. The DNA for the CDR3 is TGTGCCAGTACCCCTAAGTATAGCAATCAGCCCCAGCATTTT.

This chain connects TRBV7-6 to TRBJ1-1; D gene uncertain. Trimming stripped 5 bases from V and 4 bases from J, with 20 bases between. The CDR3 length is 16 residues. Germline V gives CDR1 SGHVS, CDR2 FNYEAQ. The CDR3 sequence: CASSLTSGGWSTEAFF. As DNA, the CDR3 is TGTGCCAGCAGCCTTACCTCAGGCGGGTGGAGCACTGAAGCTTTCTTT.

The chain combines TRBV30 with TRBJ2-7, with 10 bases identical to TRBD2. V dropped 0 bases and J dropped 6; count of bases not matched to a gene: 5. The germline gives CDR1 GTSNPN, CDR2 SVGIG (reference sequence). The CDR3 has 14 residues. The DNA of the CDR3 is TGTGCCTGGAGTGTCTGGGGACTAGCGAGCGAGCAGTACTTC. Translation: CAWSVWGLASEQYF.

The chain carries TRBV28 and TRBJ2-7; tentatively, D is TRBD1 (5 bases). The V end lost 6 bases, the J end lost 3 bases, and 15 bases lay between the germline ends. The CDR3 extends over 14 amino acids. CDR1 is MDHEN and CDR2 is SYDVKM in the germline V gene. The CDR3 sequence is CASSAQGKGYEQYF. The CDR3, as DNA: TGTGCCAGCAGCGCGCAGGGAAAGGGCTACGAGCAGTACTTC.

The chain employs TRBV18 and TRBJ1-2; D is undetermined. The V gene's germline CDR1 is KGHSH and CDR2 LQKENI. The V end lost 6 bases, the J end lost 4 bases, and 6 bases lay between the germline ends. This CDR3 has 11 residues. This CDR3 is CASSYSYGYTF. Here the CDR3 DNA reads TGTGCCAGCTCGTACAGCTATGGCTACACCTTC.

The V and J genes are TRBV28 and TRBJ2-7; D not resolved. V lost 5 bases, J lost 3 bases, and 11 bases lay in between. CDR1 and CDR2 (germline): MDHEN, SYDVKM. The CDR3 extends over 13 amino acids. The CDR3: CASSPPGHYEQYF. The CDR3 DNA reads as TGTGCCAGCAGTCCCCCGGGTCACTACGAGCAGTACTTC.

Only one count was recorded for this clone. This rearrangement joins TRBV5-1 to TRBJ1-2; TRBD1 matches at 11 bases. The V segment lost 7 bases and the J segment 5 bases; nucleotides outside the gene matches: 10. Germline V gene sequence: CDR1 SGHRS, CDR2 YFSETQ. This CDR3 is 15 amino acids long. The CDR3 loop reads CASSPRGDRGYGYTF. CDR3 bases: TGCGCCAGCTCCCCCCGTGGGGACAGGGGGTATGGCTACACCTTC.

The chain combines TRBV5-1 with TRBJ2-2; TRBD1 agrees at 10 bases. Trimming took 4 bases from V and 4 from J; bases not matched to a gene: 7. This CDR3 is 16 amino acids long. The germline V gene has CDR1 SGHRS and CDR2 YFSETQ. The CDR3 here is CASSPSGQGPTGELFF. Written as DNA, the CDR3 is TGCGCCAGCAGCCCCTCGGGACAGGGGCCCACCGGGGAGCTGTTTTTT.

Of note for this clone: One end of the junction is discordant with germline, which a read error may explain. This chain uses TRBV6-1 with TRBJ1-2; D gene unclear. This CDR3 has 14 amino acids. Per germline, CDR1 MNHNS and CDR2 SASEGT. The CDR3 DNA sequence: TGTGCCAGCAGTGATAATTTGAATAACTATGGCTACCCCTTC. Encoded protein: CASSDNLNNYGYPF.

The chain is built from TRBV4-1 and TRBJ1-2; TRBD1 is a possible D gene (5 bases). The CDR3 is 15 amino acids. CDR1 MGHRA and CDR2 YSYEKL come from the germline V gene. V dropped 3 bases and J dropped 4 bases, with 15 bases sitting between them. CDR3 in DNA: TGCGCCAGCAGCCAGTCCAAGGGGCGAGTCTATGGCTACACCTTC. Translation: CASSQSKGRVYGYTF.

V is TRBV6-5 and J is TRBJ1-5; 9 bases match TRBD1. Trimming took 6 bases from V and 3 from J; bases not matched to a gene: 3. CDR1 is MNHEY, CDR2 SVGAGI, per germline. The CDR3 contains 14 residues. CDR3 sequence: CASRRDRDNQPQHF. The CDR3 DNA is TGTGCCAGCAGACGGGACAGGGACAATCAGCCCCAGCATTTT.

This chain uses TRBV29-1 with TRBJ2-7; the D is unclear. The CDR3 is 10 residues long. CDR1 and CDR2 (germline): SQVTM, ANQGSEA. V lost 4 bases to trimming and J lost 5 bases, with 6 bases between them. DNA of the CDR3: TGCAGCGTTGGGCTGCACGAGCAGTACTTC. This encodes CSVGLHEQYF.